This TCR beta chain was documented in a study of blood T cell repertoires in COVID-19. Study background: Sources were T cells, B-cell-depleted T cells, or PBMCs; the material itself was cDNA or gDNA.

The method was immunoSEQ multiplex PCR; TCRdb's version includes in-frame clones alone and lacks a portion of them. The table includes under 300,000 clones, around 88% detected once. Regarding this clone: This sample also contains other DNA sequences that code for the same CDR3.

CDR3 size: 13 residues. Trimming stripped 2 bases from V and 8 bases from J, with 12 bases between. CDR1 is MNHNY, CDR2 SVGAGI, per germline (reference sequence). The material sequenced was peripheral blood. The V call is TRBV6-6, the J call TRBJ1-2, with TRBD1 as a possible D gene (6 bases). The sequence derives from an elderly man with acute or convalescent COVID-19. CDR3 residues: CASSYGEGGGYTF. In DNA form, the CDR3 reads TGTGCCAGCAGTTACGGGGAGGGGGGCGGCTACACCTTC.